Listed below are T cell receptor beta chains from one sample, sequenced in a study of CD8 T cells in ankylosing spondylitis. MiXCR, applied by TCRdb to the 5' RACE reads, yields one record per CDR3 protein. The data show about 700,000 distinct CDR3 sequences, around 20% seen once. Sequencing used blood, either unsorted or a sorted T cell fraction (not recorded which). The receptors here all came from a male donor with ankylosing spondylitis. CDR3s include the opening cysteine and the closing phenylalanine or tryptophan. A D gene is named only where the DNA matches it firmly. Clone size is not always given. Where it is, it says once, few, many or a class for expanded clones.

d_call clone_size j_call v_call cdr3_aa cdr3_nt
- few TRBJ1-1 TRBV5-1 CASSLGTRAEVEAFF TGCGCCAGCAGCTTGGGGACCAGGGCGGAGGTTGAAGCTTTCTTT
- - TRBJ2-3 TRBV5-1 CASRWGTDTQYF TGCGCCAGCAGGTGGGGCACAGATACGCAGTATTTT
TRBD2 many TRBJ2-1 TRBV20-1 CSASSGSGYEQFF TGCAGTGCCAGTAGCGGGAGTGGGTATGAGCAGTTCTTC
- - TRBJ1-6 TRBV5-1 CASSLDSGYSPLHF TGCGCCAGCAGCTTGGATTCAGGGTATTCACCCCTCCACTTT
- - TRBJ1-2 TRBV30 CAWKGGGGYTF TGTGCCTGGAAAGGGGGGGGTGGCTACACCTTC
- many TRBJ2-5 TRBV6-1 CASSNRGETQYF TGTGCCAGCAGTAACAGAGGGGAGACCCAGTACTTC
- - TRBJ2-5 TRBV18 CASSPNILETQYF TGTGCCAGCTCACCAAATATCCTCGAGACCCAGTACTTC
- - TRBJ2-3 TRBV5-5 CASSPWVPRTDTQYF TGTGCCAGCAGCCCCTGGGTCCCCCGCACAGATACGCAGTATTTT
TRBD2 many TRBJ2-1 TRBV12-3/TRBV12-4 CASSTGGTYNEQFF TGTGCCTCCTCTACGGGGGGGACCTACAATGAGCAGTTCTTC
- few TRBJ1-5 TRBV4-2 CASSQVGGELRVNQPQHF TGTGCCAGCAGCCAAGTGGGCGGGGAGTTGCGGGTCAATCAGCCCCAGCATTTT
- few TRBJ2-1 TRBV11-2 CASSFLRDGYNEQFF TGTGCCAGCAGCTTCCTCCGGGACGGCTACAATGAGCAGTTCTTC
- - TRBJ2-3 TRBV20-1 CSARFHTDTQYF TGCAGTGCTAGATTCCACACAGATACGCAGTATTTT
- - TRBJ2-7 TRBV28 CASRSEYYEQYF TGTGCCAGCAGGAGTGAATACTACGAGCAGTACTTC
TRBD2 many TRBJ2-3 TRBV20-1 CSARVSAGEPKDTQYF TGCAGTGCTAGAGTTTCAGCGGGGGAGCCCAAGGATACGCAGTATTTT
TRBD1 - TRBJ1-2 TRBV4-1 CASSQDGQGAGYGYTF TGCGCCAGCAGCCAAGATGGCCAGGGGGCCGGCTATGGCTACACCTTC
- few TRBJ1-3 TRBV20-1 CSARGTPRSGNTIYF TGCAGTGCCAGAGGTACACCACGCTCTGGAAACACCATATATTTT
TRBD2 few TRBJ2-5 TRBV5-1 CASSSGTSGGYQETQYF TGCGCCAGCAGCTCTGGGACTAGCGGGGGGTACCAAGAGACCCAGTACTTC
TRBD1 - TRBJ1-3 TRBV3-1 CASSPGTGAHTIYF TGTGCCAGCAGTCCCGGGACAGGGGCGCACACCATATATTTT
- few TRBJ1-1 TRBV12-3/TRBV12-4 CASNKEKGATEAFF TGTGCCAGCAATAAGGAGAAAGGTGCCACTGAAGCTTTCTTT
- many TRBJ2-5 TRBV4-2 CASSQGGGQTAQYF TGTGCCAGCAGCCAAGGGGGGGGCCAGACGGCCCAGTACTTC
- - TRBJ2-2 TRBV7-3 CASSPYPGTSTGELFF TGTGCCAGCAGCCCCTATCCCGGGACATCCACCGGGGAGCTGTTTTTT
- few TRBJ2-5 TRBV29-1 CSVGHVQETQYF TGCAGCGTTGGACATGTACAAGAGACCCAGTACTTC
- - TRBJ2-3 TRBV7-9 CASSFRNTQYF TGTGCCAGCAGCTTTCGTAATACGCAGTATTTT
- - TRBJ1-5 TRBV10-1 CARSRVRQPQHF TGCGCCAGGAGCAGGGTCAGGCAGCCCCAGCATTTT
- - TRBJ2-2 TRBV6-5 CASSYEFSGELFF TGTGCCAGCAGTTACGAGTTTTCAGGGGAGCTGTTTTTT
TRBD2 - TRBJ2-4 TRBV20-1 CSPGGVTKNIQYF TGCAGTCCGGGGGGGGTAACCAAAAACATTCAGTACTTC
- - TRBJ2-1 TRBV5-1 CASSWWGGPDEQFF TGCGCCAGCAGCTGGTGGGGGGGGCCCGATGAGCAGTTCTTC
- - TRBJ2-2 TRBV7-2 CASSLFDTGELFF TGTGCCAGCAGCTTATTCGACACCGGGGAGCTGTTTTTT
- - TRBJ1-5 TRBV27 CASSTPGPHSNQPQHF TGTGCCAGCAGTACCCCCGGGCCGCATAGCAATCAGCCCCAGCATTTT
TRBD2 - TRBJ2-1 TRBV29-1 CSVGGLAGVKTYNEQFF TGCAGCGTTGGGGGACTAGCGGGAGTGAAAACATACAATGAGCAGTTCTTC
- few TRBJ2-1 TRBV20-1 CSARSSPPQWDGEQFF TGCAGTGCTAGGTCTAGCCCCCCCCAATGGGATGGTGAGCAGTTCTTC
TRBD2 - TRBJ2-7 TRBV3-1 CASSQDMLAGPYEQYF TGTGCCAGCAGCCAAGATATGTTAGCGGGACCCTACGAGCAGTACTTC
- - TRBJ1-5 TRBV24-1 CATSADGYQPQHF TGTGCCACCAGTGCAGACGGCTATCAGCCCCAGCATTTT
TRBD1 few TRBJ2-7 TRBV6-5 CASSHLGTGVHEQYF TGTGCCAGCAGTCATCTCGGGACAGGGGTTCACGAGCAGTACTTC
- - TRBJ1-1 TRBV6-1 CANQEQWDTEAFF TGTGCCAACCAGGAGCAGTGGGACACTGAAGCTTTCTTT
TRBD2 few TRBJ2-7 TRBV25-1 CASSSRLAGGWEQYF TGTGCCAGCAGTTCAAGACTAGCGGGAGGGTGGGAGCAGTACTTC
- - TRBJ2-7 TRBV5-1 CASSFEFPGEQYF TGCGCCAGCAGCTTTGAGTTCCCAGGGGAGCAGTACTTC
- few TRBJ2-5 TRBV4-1 CASSQTGTKETQYF TGCGCCAGCAGCCAGACCGGGACAAAAGAGACCCAGTACTTC
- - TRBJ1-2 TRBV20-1 CSARDQVGYGYTF TGCAGTGCTAGAGATCAGGTCGGCTATGGCTACACCTTC
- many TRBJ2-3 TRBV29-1 CSVAVGTTDTQYF TGCAGCGTTGCTGTCGGAACGACAGATACGCAGTATTTT
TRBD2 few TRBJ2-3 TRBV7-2 CASSLAPRTSGRTDTQYF TGTGCCAGCAGCTTAGCACCTAGGACTAGCGGGAGAACAGATACGCAGTATTTT
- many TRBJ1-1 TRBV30 CAWTGIGLRNTEAFF TGTGCCTGGACAGGGATCGGATTGAGGAACACTGAAGCTTTCTTT
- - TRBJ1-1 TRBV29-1 CSTLGEGNTEAFF TGCAGCACTCTCGGGGAGGGGAACACTGAAGCTTTCTTT
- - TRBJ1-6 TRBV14 CASSRSKAQTLHF TGTGCCAGCAGCCGGAGTAAGGCGCAGACCCTCCACTTT
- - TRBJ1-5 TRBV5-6 CASSLLGVSNQPQHF TGTGCCAGCAGCCTTCTGGGGGTGAGCAATCAGCCCCAGCATTTT
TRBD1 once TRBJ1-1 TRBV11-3 CASSMDRAWTEAFF TGTGCCAGCAGCATGGACAGGGCGTGGACTGAAGCTTTCTTT
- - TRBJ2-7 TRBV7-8 CASSSGLPSYEQYF TGTGCCAGCAGCTCGGGACTCCCCTCCTACGAGCAGTACTTC
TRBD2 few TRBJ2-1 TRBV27 CASSSPVSGGRNEQFF TGTGCCAGCAGTTCCCCTGTTAGCGGGGGTAGAAATGAGCAGTTCTTC
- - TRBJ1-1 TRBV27 CASSWAGGRREAFF TGTGCCAGCAGCTGGGCGGGGGGTCGGAGGGAAGCTTTCTTT